The 22 T cell receptor beta chains below were found in one sample sequenced in a study of tumor-infiltrating lymphocytes in primary liver carcinoma. Reverse transcription of 450 to 500 ng total RNA with a constant-region primer produced TCR beta cDNA. Three rounds of nested multiplex PCR with slightly modified ARM-PCR produced TCR beta libraries. TRBV1-TRBV30 forward primers and a C-beta reverse primer were used in the first two PCR rounds, which each ran for approximately 11 cycles. A single record per CDR3 protein comes from TCRdb applying MiXCR to the multiplex PCR reads. The repertoire holds roughly 100,000 distinct CDR3 sequences, roughly 80% seen once, with 15% to 25% in the top ten. Each 20-30 mg portion of unsorted bulk tissue served as the source for co-extraction of RNA and DNA. The sequenced material came from liver tumor tissue from sampling region 3. Described subset: tumor region T3, left-lateral pole. These receptors came from a man aged 35 to 55 with primary liver carcinoma and hepatitis B virus infection.

Concerning this clonotype itself: Without the conserved terminal phenylalanine or tryptophan, this CDR3 likely stems from a read error. The J gene is TRBJ2-5, the V gene TRBV11-2, with D possibly TRBD2 on 6 matching bases. Looked up from germline, CDR1 is SGHAT and CDR2 is FQNNGV. The CDR3 runs 14 residues. This chain's CDR3 is CVSSLNGGQETQYY. The DNA of the CDR3 is TGTGTCAGCAGCTTAAACGGGGGACAAGAGACCCAGTACTAC.

Regarding this clonotype: At one end, the junction sequence differs from germline, possibly due to a read error. The chain carries TRBV4-1 and TRBJ2-7; 8 bases agree with TRBD2. This CDR3 contains 17 residues. CDR1 is MGHRA and CDR2 is YSYEKL in the germline V gene. CDR3 region: CASSQERTSRSVYEQNF. CDR3 sequence (DNA): TGTGCCAGTAGCCAGGAGAGGACTAGCAGGAGTGTTTACGAGCAGAACTTC.

The chain is built from TRBV7-9 and TRBJ2-3; perhaps TRBD1 as D (6 bases). The CDR3 consists of 14 residues. Deletions cut 6 bases from V and 0 bases from J, with 10 bases between. Germline assignment: CDR1 SEHNR and CDR2 FQNEAQ (reference sequence). The CDR3 sequence is CASRGASSTDTQYF. CDR3 coding DNA: TGTGCCAGCAGGGGGGCTTCTAGCACAGATACGCAGTATTTT.

This clonotype is a singleton in its sample. Since the CDR3 does not end with the conserved phenylalanine or tryptophan, this likely comes from a read error. The chain is built from TRBV5-1 and TRBJ1-1; the D is unclear. The CDR3 has 13 residues. Germline V gene data show CDR1 as SGHRS and CDR2 as YFSETQ. CDR3 sequence reads: CASRPDMNTEAFL. The CDR3 coding sequence is TGCGCCAGCAGACCCGACATGAACACTGAGGCTTTCCTT.

A word on this clonotype: Mismatch with germline at one junction end may stem from a read error. The chain uses TRBV11-3 and TRBJ2-1; D unresolved. The length of the CDR3 is 12 residues. The V gene's germline CDR1 is SGHNT and CDR2 YENEEA. The CDR3 region is CASGLDTYEQFF. DNA of the CDR3: TGTGCCAGCGGCTTAGATACCTATGAGCAGTTCTTT.

As regards this clonotype: Since no conserved phenylalanine or tryptophan closes the CDR3, a read error is the likely cause. The chain is built from TRBV11-2 and TRBJ1-1; D unresolved. CDR1 and CDR2 (germline): SGHAT, FQNNGV. The CDR3 is made up of 14 amino acids. The CDR3 here is CVSSPLWPNTEAFL. CDR3 in DNA: TGTGTCAGCAGCCCCCTCTGGCCGAACACTGAAGCTTTCCTT.

Regarding this clonotype: It is likely a read error, because the conserved phenylalanine at the end of the CDR3 is missing. In nucleotides, the CDR3 is TGTGCCAGCAGTTTAGCGGACTACACCTGGGAGCTGTTTTTG. Residues: CASSLADYTWELFL. The V call is TRBV12-3 or TRBV12-4, the J call TRBJ2-2, with D maybe TRBD2 (6 bases). The CDR3 has 14 residues.

Comments on this clonotype: A much larger clone lies one base from this, so it may be a read error. J is TRBJ2-7 and V is TRBV28; 7 nucleotides match TRBD2. V lost 11 bases to trimming and J lost 4 bases; unmatched junction nucleotides: 14. CDR1 MDHEN and CDR2 SYDVKM come from the germline V gene. The CDR3 totals 14 residues. The CDR3 coding sequence is TGTGCCGCACAGAAGGGAGCGGGAAAGTACGAGCAGTACTTC. It translates to CAAQKGAGKYEQYF.

About this clonotype: Because it lacks the conserved phenylalanine or tryptophan at the end, this CDR3 is likely a read error. V gene TRBV7-9 combines with J gene TRBJ2-7; no reliable D call. This CDR3 is built from 15 residues. CDR1 is SEHNR, CDR2 FQNEAQ, per germline (reference sequence). The CDR3 is CASSFGQSRSYEQYL. CDR3 DNA sequence: TGTGCCAGCAGCTTTGGGCAGTCCCGATCTTACGAACAGTACTTA.

Note on this clonotype: At one end the junction does not follow the germline gene, possibly because of a read error. The J gene is TRBJ2-1, the V gene TRBV4-3; no clear D gene. From germline, CDR1 is LGHNA and CDR2 YSLEER. This CDR3 is 16 amino acids long. CDR3 coding DNA: TGCGCCAGCGGCCAATTCCCCACCCTGGCGGACAATGAGCAGTTCTTC. Amino acid sequence: CASGQFPTLADNEQFF.

This chain uses TRBV5-1 with TRBJ2-7, with D possibly matching TRBD2 (5 bases). Germline V gives CDR1 SGHRS, CDR2 YFSETQ. The CDR3 is made up of 19 amino acids. Trimming pared 2 bases from V and 0 bases from J, leaving 24 bases between. CDR3 DNA sequence: TGCGCCAGCAGCTTAAATCAATGGCGGCTGGCGGGCCTCTCCTACGAGCAGTACTTC. It translates to CASSLNQWRLAGLSYEQYF.

Regarding this clonotype: Relative to the germline gene, one junction end is altered; a read error may explain this. This sequence joins TRBV28 and TRBJ2-1, with 10 bases that match TRBD2. This CDR3 comprises 16 residues. CDR1 is MDHEN, CDR2 SYDVKM, per germline. The CDR3 nucleotides read TGTGCCAGCATACCCCCGAAGCGGGGGGGCAACAATGAGCAGTTATTC. This gives the protein CASIPPKRGGNNEQLF.

About this clonotype itself: The CDR3 does not close with the conserved phenylalanine or tryptophan, likely indicating a read error. Because the CDR3's place on the DNA is in doubt, the DNA is left out and the CDR3 is given as listed by TCRdb. This chain connects TRBV11-3 to TRBJ2-1; TRBD2 reflects the table's D call only, with no check against the DNA. The CDR3 sequence runs 16 residues, both termini included. Germline lookup yields CDR1 SGHNT and CDR2 YENEEA. CDR3 region: CASSLDSGSGHNEQSL.

On this clonotype itself: The junction and the germline gene differ at one end; a read error may be behind it. The V and J genes are TRBV4-2 and TRBJ2-2, with D perhaps matching TRBD2 (6 bases). This CDR3 region has 13 residues. Germline V gene data show CDR1 as LGHNA and CDR2 as YNFKEQ. CDR3 sequence: CARSHAGPGELFF. CDR3 DNA: TGTGCCAGAAGCCACGCGGGGCCCGGGGAGCTGTTTTTT.

The genes are TRBV29-1 and TRBJ1-1; D unresolved. CDR3 size: 13 residues. CDR1 and CDR2 from the germline V gene are SQVTM and ANQGSEA. The V and J ends lost 5 bases and 11 bases respectively, with 21 bases between them. The CDR3 region is CSVLRTSGFEAFF. In DNA form, the CDR3 reads TGCAGCGTTTTAAGGACCTCAGGCTTCGAGGCTTTCTTT.

This clonotype is a singleton in its sample. The CDR3, as DNA: TGTGCTTGCAGTTACTCGTGGGACAGCTATGGCTACACCTTC. Translating it yields CACSYSWDSYGYTF. J is TRBJ1-2 and V is TRBV6-5, with TRBD1 matching over 7 bases. Germline assignment: CDR1 MNHEY and CDR2 SVGAGI. The CDR3 runs 14 residues.

This clonotype was seen only a few times. At one of its ends the junction is not consistent with the germline gene, which may arise from a read error. V gene TRBV7-8 combines with J gene TRBJ2-1, with D unclear. The CDR3 is 16 residues long. CDR1 SGHVS and CDR2 FQNEAQ come from the germline V gene. The CDR3 nucleotides read TGTGCCAGCATCTTAGCCTCGAGTAGCTCATTCGGTGAGCAGTTCTTC. This encodes CASILASSSSFGEQFF.

For this clonotype: Relative to the germline gene, one junction end is altered; a read error may explain this. The chain employs TRBV29-1 and TRBJ2-7; D is unclear. This CDR3 has 12 amino acids. Per the germline V gene, CDR1 is SQVTM and CDR2 is ANQGSEA. The CDR3 protein is CSVAYLAYKQYF. The CDR3 DNA reads as TGCAGCGTTGCCTACTTAGCCTACAAGCAGTACTTC.

Many counts were recorded for this clonotype. The chain joins TRBV29-1 to TRBJ2-1; either TRBD1 or TRBD2 may fit D (5 bases each). The germline V gene encodes CDR1 SQVTM and CDR2 ANQGSEA. The CDR3 sequence is 13 residues long. The V and J ends lost 7 bases and 1 base respectively, with 11 bases between them. CDR3 sequence: CSAAGTSYNEQFF. CDR3 DNA sequence: TGCAGCGCAGCCGGGACGTCCTACAATGAGCAGTTCTTC.

Of note for this clonotype: A much larger clone differs from this one at a single base, so this may be a read error. The chain uses TRBV7-2 and TRBJ2-5, with TRBD2 as a possible D gene (5 bases). Germline CDR1 reads SGHTA; CDR2 reads FQGNSA. The CDR3 is 13 residues long. CDR3 in amino acids: CASNLGGFETQYF. The CDR3 DNA reads as TGTGCCAGCAACTTAGGAGGTTTCGAGACCCAGTACTTC.

The chain employs TRBV12-3 or TRBV12-4 and TRBJ2-1; TRBD1 agrees at 8 bases. The CDR3 has 14 residues. The CDR3 spells CASSVTGVVYVQFF. The CDR3 DNA follows: TGTGCGAGCTCCGTGACAGGGGTGGTTTATGTGCAGTTCTTC.

This CDR3 reads CASSLDGMGAKTIQYF. In DNA form, the CDR3 reads TGTGCCAGCAGTTTAGACGGTATGGGGGCCAAGACCATTCAGTACTTC. This chain links TRBV12-3 or TRBV12-4 with TRBJ2-4, with D possibly matching TRBD1 (6 bases). This CDR3 comprises 16 residues. V was clipped by 1 base and J by 9 bases, with 19 bases between them.